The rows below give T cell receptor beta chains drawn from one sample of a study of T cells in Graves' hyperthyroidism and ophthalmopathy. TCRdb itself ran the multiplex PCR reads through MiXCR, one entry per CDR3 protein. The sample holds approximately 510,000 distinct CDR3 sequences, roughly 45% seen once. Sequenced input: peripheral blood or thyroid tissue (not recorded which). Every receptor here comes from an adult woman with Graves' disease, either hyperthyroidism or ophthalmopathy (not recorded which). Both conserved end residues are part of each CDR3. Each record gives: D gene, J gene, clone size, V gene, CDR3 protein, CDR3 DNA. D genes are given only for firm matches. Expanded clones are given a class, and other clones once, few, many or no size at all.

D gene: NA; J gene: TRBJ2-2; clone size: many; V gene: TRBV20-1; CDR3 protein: CSANRDTGELFF; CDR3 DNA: TGCAGTGCCAACAGGGACACCGGGGAGCTGTTTTTT
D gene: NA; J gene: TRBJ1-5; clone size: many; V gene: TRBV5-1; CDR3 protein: CASSLTEGQPQHF; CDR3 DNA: TGCGCCAGCAGCTTAACTGAAGGTCAGCCCCAGCATTTT
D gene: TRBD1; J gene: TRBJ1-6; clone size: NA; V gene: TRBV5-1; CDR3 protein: CASSSYGQAQSPLHF; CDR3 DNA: TGCGCCAGCAGCTCCTATGGACAGGCTCAATCACCCCTCCACTTT
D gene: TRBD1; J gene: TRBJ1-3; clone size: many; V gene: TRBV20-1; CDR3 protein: CSARVTGAGGNTIYF; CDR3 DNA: TGCAGTGCTAGAGTAACAGGGGCGGGTGGAAACACCATATATTTT
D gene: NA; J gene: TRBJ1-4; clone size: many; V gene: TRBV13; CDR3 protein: CASSTGPGYNEKLFF; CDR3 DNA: TGTGCCAGCAGCACTGGACCAGGTTATAATGAAAAACTGTTTTTT
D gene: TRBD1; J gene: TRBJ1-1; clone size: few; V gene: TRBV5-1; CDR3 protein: CASRQTGRTEAFF; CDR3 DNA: TGCGCCAGCAGGCAGACAGGGCGAACTGAAGCTTTCTTT
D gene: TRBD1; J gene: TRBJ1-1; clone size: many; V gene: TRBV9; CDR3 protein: CASSVADRGTTEAFF; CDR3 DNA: TGTGCCAGCAGCGTTGCCGACAGGGGGACCACTGAAGCTTTCTTT
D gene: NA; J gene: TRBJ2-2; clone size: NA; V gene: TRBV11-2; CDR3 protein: CASRQTENLNTGELFF; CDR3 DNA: TGTGCCAGCAGACAGACTGAGAACCTAAACACCGGGGAGCTGTTTTTT
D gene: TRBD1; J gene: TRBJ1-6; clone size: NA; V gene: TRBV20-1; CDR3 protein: CSATQGRGEQPLHF; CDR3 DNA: TGCAGTGCAACCCAAGGCAGGGGGGAACAGCCCCTCCACTTT
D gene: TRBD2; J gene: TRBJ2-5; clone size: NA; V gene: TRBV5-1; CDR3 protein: CASSLGLAGEVETQYF; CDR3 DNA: TGCGCCAGCAGCTTGGGACTAGCGGGAGAGGTCGAGACCCAGTACTTC
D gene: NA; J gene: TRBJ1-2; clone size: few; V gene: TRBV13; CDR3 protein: CASSLSRDGYTF; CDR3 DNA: TGTGCCAGCAGCCTTTCCCGGGACGGCTACACCTTC
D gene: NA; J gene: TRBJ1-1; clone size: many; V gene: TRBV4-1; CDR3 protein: CASSPKRGNTEAFF; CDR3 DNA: TGCGCCAGCAGCCCCAAGAGAGGGAACACTGAAGCTTTCTTT
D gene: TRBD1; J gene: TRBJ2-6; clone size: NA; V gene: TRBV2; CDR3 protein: CASSSRDRTGANVLTF; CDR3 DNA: TGTGCCAGCAGCTCCCGGGACAGGACTGGGGCCAACGTCCTGACTTTC
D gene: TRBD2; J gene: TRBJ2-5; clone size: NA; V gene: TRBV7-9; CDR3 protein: CASSKGGSPSGGGQSETQYF; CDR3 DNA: TGTGCCAGCAGCAAGGGAGGTAGTCCGAGTGGGGGAGGGCAGTCGGAGACCCAGTACTTC
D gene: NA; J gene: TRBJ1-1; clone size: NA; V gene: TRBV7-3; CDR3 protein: CASSSGLGGAEAFF; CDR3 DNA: TGTGCCAGCAGCTCTGGTTTAGGGGGAGCTGAAGCTTTCTTT
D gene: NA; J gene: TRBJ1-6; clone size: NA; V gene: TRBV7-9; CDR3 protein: CASSLSRTVESPLHF; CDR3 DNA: TGTGCCAGCAGCTTATCCCGGACAGTGGAATCACCCCTCCACTTT
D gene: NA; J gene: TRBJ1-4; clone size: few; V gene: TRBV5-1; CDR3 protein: CASSLWPGKEKLFF; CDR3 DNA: TGCGCCAGCAGCTTGTGGCCCGGAAAAGAAAAACTGTTTTTT
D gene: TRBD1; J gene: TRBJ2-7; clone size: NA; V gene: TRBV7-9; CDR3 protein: CASAFSGQTYEQYF; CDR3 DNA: TGTGCCAGCGCTTTCTCGGGACAGACCTACGAGCAGTACTTC
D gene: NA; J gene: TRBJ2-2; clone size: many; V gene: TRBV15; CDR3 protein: CATQFARNTGELFF; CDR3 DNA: TGTGCCACCCAATTCGCCAGGAACACCGGGGAGCTGTTTTTT
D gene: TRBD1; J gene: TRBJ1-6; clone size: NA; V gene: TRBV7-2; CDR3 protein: CASSGRGLSGSPLHF; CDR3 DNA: TGTGCCAGCAGCGGCAGGGGGCTAAGTGGTTCACCCCTCCACTTT
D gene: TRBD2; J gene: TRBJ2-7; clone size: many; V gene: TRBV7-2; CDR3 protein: CASSSEGTSGAYEQYF; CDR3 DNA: TGTGCCAGCAGCTCCGAGGGGACTAGCGGGGCTTACGAGCAGTACTTC
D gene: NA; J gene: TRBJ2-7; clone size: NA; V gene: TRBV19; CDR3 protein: CASGGAAGYEQYF; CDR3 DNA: TGTGCCAGTGGCGGGGCGGCGGGATACGAGCAGTACTTC
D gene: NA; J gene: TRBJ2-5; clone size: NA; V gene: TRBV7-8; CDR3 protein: CAGSIGEGVKTQYF; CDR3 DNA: TGTGCCGGCAGCATCGGGGAGGGGGTGAAGACCCAGTACTTC
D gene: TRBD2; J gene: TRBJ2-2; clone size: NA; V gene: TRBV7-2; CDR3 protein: CASSLSAGDTGELFF; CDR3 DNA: TGTGCCAGCAGCTTATCAGCGGGAGACACCGGGGAGCTGTTTTTT
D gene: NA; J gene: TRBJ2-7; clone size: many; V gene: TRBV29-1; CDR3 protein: CSVRTSSYEQYF; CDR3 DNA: TGCAGCGTTCGAACCAGTTCCTACGAGCAGTACTTC
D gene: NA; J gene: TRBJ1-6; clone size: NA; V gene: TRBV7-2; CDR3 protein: CASRTAFGNSPLHF; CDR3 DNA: TGTGCCAGCCGGACGGCGTTTGGGAATTCACCCCTCCACTTT
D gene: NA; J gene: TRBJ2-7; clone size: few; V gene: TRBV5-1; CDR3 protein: CASSPHRVGNEQYF; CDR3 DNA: TGCGCCAGCAGCCCCCACAGGGTTGGGAACGAGCAGTACTTC
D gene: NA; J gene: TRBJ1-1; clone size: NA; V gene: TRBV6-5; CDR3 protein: CASSYSAGLNTEAFF; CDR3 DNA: TGTGCCAGCAGTTACTCTGCAGGATTAAACACTGAAGCTTTCTTT
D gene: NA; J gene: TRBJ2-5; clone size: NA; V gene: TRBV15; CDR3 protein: CATSRWDGSGTQYF; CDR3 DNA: TGTGCCACCAGCAGGTGGGACGGCTCGGGGACCCAGTACTTC
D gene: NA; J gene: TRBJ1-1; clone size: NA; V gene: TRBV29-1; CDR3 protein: CSVDSGRDGNTEAFF; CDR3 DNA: TGCAGCGTTGATAGCGGCAGGGATGGAAACACTGAAGCTTTCTTT
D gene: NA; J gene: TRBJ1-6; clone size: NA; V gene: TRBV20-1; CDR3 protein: CSARDPAHNSPLHF; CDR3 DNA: TGCAGTGCTAGAGATCCGGCACATAATTCACCCCTCCACTTT
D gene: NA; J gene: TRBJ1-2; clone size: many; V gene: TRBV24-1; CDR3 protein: CATSEGSGYYGYTF; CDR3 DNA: TGTGCCACCAGTGAGGGATCCGGCTACTATGGCTACACCTTC
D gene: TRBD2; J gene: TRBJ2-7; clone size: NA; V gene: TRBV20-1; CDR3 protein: CSARGLAGVSSYEQYF; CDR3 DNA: TGCAGTGCTAGAGGTTTAGCGGGAGTCAGCTCCTACGAGCAGTACTTC
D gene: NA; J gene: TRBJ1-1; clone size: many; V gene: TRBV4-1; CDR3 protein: CASSQYMNTEAFF; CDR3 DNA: TGCGCCAGCAGCCAGTACATGAACACTGAAGCTTTCTTT
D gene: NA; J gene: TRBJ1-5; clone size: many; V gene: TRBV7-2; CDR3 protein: CASSPVSGAYQPQHF; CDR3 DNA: TGTGCCAGCAGTCCCGTAAGCGGGGCTTATCAGCCCCAGCATTTT
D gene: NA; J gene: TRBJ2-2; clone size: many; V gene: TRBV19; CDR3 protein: CASRRKNTGELFF; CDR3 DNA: TGTGCCAGCAGGCGGAAGAACACCGGGGAGCTGTTTTTT
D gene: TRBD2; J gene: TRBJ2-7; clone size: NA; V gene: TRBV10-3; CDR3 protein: CASSSFADGLAGGPNEQYF; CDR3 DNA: TGTGCCAGCAGTTCGTTCGCCGACGGACTAGCGGGAGGGCCTAACGAGCAGTACTTC
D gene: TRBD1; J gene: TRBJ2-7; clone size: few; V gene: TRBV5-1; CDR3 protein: CASTYGTVTTYEQYF; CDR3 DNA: TGCGCCAGCACCTACGGGACAGTGACAACCTACGAGCAGTACTTC
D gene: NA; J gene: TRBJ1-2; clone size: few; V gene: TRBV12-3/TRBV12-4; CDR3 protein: CASKGDRSYGYTF; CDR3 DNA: TGTGCCAGCAAGGGAGACAGGAGCTATGGCTACACCTTC
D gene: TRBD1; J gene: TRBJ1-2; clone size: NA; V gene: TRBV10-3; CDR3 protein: CAIRLNQGDGYTF; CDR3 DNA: TGTGCCATCAGACTAAATCAGGGGGATGGCTACACCTTC
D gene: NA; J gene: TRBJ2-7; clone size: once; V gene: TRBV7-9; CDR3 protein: CASSPTGLYEQYF; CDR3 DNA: TGTGCCAGCAGCCCTACAGGGCTCTACGAGCAGTACTTC
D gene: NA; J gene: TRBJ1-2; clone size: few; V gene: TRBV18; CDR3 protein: CASSEGLRDGYTF; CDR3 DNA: TGTGCCAGCTCCGAGGGACTAAGGGATGGCTACACCTTC
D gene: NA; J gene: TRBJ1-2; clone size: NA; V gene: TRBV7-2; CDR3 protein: CASSFYTDDGYPF; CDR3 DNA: TGTGCCAGCAGCTTCTATACAGACGATGGCTACCCCTTC
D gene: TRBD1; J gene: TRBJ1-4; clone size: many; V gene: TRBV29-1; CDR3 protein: CSVKQGINEKLFF; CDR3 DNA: TGCAGCGTCAAACAGGGGATAAATGAAAAACTGTTTTTT
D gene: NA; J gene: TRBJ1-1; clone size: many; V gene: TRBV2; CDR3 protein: CASSPGTFSTEAFF; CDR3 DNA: TGTGCCAGCAGTCCCGGGACATTTAGCACTGAAGCTTTCTTT
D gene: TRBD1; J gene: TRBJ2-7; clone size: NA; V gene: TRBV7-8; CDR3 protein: CASSLDRGLSYEQYF; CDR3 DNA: TGTGCCAGCAGCCTAGACAGGGGGCTCTCCTACGAGCAGTACTTC
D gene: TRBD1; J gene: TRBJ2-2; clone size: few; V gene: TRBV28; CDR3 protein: CASSYRGTGELFF; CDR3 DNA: TGTGCCAGCAGTTACAGGGGGACCGGGGAGCTGTTTTTT
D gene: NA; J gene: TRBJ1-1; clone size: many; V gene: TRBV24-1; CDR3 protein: CATSDGAGPAEAFF; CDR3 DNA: TGTGCCACCAGTGATGGTGCGGGGCCAGCTGAAGCTTTCTTT
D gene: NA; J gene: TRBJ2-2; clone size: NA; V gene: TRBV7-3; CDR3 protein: CASSVGGHPNTGELFF; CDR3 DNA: TGTGCCAGCAGCGTAGGGGGACACCCGAACACCGGGGAGCTGTTTTTT
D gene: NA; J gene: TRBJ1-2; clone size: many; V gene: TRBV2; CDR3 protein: CASTVVGGSGYTF; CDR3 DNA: TGTGCCAGCACCGTGGTTGGAGGGAGTGGCTACACCTTC